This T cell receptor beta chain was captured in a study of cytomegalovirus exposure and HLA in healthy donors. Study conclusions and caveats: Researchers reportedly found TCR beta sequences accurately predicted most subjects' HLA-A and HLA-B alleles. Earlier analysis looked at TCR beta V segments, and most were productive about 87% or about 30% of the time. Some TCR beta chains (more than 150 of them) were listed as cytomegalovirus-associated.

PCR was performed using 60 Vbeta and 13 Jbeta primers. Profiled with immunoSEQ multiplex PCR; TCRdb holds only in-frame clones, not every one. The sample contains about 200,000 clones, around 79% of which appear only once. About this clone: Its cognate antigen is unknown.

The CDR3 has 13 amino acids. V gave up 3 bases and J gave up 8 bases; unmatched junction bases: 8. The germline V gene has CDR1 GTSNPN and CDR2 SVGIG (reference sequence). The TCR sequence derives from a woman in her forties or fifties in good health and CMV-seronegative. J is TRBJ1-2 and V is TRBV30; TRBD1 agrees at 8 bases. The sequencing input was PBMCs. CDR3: CAWSAGGRGGYTF. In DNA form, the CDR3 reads TGTGCCTGGAGCGCAGGGGGCAGGGGGGGCTACACCTTC.